This TCR beta chain appears in the sequencing data of a study of spatial heterogeneity in lung cancer. The time point was: sample taken at primary tumor resection. Tumor, nontumor lung or frozen PBMC supplied whole RNA, sequenced without sorting. This clonotype was seen at least ten times. MiXCR, run by TCRdb on the 5' RACE reads, gives a single entry per CDR3 protein. The sample carries 40,000 or so distinct CDR3 sequences, roughly 8% recorded once. Germline CDR1 and CDR2: MNHEY and SVGAGI. The CDR3 loop spans 14 amino acids. The V gene lost 7 bases and the J gene lost 2 bases, with 12 bases spanning the gap.

V usage is TRBV6-5 and J usage is TRBJ2-1; no clear D gene. The input for sequencing was PBMCs, taken at surgery. The TCR was taken from a male donor with early-stage non-small cell lung cancer. CDR3 protein: CASTKSTTYNEQFF. The CDR3 region has the DNA TGTGCCAGCACGAAGTCCACAACCTACAATGAGCAGTTCTTC.